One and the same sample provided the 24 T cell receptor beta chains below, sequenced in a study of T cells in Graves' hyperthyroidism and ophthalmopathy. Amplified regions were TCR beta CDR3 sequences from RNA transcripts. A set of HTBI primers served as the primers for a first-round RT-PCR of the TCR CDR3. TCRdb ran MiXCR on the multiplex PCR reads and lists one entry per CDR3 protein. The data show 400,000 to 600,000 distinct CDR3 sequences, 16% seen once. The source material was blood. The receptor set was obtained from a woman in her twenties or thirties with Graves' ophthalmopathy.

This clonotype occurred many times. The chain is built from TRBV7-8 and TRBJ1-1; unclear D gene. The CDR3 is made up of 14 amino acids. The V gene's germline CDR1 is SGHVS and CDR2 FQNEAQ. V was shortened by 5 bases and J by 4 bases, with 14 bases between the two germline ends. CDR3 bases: TGTGCCAGCAGCACCAGGACTGACCCCACTGAAGCTTTCTTT. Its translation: CASSTRTDPTEAFF.

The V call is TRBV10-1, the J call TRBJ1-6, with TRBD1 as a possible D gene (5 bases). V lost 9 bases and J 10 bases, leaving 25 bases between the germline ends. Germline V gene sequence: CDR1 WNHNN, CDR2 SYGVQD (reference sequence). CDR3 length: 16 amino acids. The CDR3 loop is CARPDHFRDGGSPLHF. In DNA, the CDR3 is TGCGCCAGACCAGACCACTTTAGGGACGGAGGATCACCCCTCCACTTT.

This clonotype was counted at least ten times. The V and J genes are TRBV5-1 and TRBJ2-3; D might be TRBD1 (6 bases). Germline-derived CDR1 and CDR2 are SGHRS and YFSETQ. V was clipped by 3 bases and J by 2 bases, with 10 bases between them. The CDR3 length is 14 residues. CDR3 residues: CASSSTGYTDTQYF. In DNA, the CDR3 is TGCGCCAGCAGCTCCACAGGGTACACAGATACGCAGTATTTT.

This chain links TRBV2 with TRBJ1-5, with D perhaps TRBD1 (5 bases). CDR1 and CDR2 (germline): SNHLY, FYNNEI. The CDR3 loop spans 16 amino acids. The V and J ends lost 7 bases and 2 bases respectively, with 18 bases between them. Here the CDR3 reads CASTKWEGLGNQPQHF. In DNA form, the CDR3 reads TGTGCCAGCACAAAGTGGGAGGGGCTGGGCAATCAGCCCCAGCATTTT.

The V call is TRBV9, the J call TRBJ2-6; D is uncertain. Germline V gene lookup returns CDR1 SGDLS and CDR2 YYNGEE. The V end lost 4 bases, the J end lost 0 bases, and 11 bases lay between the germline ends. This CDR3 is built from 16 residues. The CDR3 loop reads CASSWAHLSGANVLTF. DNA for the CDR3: TGTGCCAGCAGCTGGGCCCACCTCTCTGGGGCCAACGTCCTGACTTTC.

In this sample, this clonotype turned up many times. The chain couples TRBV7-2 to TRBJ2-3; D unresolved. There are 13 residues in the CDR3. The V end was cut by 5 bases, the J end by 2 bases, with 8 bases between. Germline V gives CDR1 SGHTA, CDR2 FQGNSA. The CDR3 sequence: CASSPDDTDTQYF. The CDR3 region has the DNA TGTGCCAGCAGCCCCGACGACACAGATACGCAGTATTTT.

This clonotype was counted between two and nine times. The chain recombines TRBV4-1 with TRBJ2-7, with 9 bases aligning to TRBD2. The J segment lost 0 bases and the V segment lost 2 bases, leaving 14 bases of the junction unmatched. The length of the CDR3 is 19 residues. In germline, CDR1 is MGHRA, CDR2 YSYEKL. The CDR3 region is CASSQWGPSGTSSSYEQYF. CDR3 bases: TGCGCCAGCAGCCAATGGGGCCCTAGCGGGACCTCCAGCTCCTACGAGCAGTACTTC.

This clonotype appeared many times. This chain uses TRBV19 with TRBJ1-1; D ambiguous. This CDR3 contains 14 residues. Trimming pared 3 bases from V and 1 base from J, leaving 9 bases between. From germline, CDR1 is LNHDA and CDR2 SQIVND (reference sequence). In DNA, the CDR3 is TGTGCCAGTAGTATCCCGACGTGGAACACTGAAGCTTTCTTT. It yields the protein CASSIPTWNTEAFF.

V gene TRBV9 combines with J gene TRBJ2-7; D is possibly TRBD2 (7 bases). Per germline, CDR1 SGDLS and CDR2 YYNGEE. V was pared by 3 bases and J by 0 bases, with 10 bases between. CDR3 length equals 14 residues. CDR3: CASSEGGVSYEQYF. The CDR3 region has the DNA TGTGCCAGCAGCGAGGGGGGGGTCTCCTACGAGCAGTACTTC.

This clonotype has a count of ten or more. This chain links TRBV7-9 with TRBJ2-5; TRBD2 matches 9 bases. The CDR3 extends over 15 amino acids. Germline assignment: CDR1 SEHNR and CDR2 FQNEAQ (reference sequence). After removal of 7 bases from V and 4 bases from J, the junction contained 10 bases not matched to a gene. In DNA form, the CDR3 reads TGTGCCAGCATGAAAGCGGGAGGTTGGTCAGAGACCCAGTACTTC. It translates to CASMKAGGWSETQYF.

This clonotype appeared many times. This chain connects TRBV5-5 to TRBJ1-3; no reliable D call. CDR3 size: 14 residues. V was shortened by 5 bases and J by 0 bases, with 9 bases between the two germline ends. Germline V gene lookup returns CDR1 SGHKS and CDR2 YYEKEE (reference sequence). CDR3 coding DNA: TGTGCCAGCAGTCTCCGGGACTCTGGAAACACCATATATTTT. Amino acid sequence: CASSLRDSGNTIYF.

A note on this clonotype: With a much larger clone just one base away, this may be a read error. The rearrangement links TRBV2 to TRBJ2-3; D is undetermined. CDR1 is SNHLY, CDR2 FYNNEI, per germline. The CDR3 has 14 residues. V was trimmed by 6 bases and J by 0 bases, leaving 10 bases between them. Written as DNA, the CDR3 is TGTGCCAGCAGAGTCTCATATAGCACAGATACGCAGTATTTT. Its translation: CASRVSYSTDTQYF. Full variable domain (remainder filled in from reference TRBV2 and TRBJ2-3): EPEVTQTPSHQVTQMGQEVILRCVPISNHLYFYWYRQILGQKVEFLVSFYNNEISEKSEIFDDQFSVERPDGSNFTLKIRSTKLEDSAMYFCASRVSYSTDTQYFGPGTRLTVL.

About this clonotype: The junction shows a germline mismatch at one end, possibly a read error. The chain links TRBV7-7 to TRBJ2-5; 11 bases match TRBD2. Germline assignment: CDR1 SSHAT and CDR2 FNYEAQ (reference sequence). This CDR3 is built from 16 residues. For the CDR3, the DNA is TGTGCTAGCAGCCTTGGGACTAGCGGAGCGCAAGAGACCCAGTACTTC. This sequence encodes CASSLGTSGAQETQYF.

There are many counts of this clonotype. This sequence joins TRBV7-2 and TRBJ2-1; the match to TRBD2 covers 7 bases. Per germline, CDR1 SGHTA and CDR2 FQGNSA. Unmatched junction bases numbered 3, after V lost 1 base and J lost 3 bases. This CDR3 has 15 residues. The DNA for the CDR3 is TGTGCCAGCAGCTTAGAACTAGCGAGCTACAATGAGCAGTTCTTC. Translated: CASSLELASYNEQFF.

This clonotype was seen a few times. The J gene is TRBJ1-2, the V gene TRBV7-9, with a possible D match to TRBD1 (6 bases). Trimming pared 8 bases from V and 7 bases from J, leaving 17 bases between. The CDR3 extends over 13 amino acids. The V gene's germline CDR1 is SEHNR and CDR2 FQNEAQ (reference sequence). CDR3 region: CASDRQDWRGYTF. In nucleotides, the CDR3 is TGTGCCAGCGATAGACAGGATTGGCGTGGCTACACCTTC.

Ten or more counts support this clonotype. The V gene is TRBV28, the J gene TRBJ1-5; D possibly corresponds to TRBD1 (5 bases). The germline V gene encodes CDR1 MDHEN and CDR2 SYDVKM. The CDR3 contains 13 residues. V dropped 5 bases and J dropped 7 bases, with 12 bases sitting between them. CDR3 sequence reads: CASSEGWGQPQHF. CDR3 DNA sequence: TGTGCCAGCAGTGAGGGGTGGGGACAGCCCCAGCATTTT.

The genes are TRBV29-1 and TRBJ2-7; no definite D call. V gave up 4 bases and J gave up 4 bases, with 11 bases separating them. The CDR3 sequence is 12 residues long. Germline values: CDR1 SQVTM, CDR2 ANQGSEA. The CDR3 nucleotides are TGCAGCGTTGCTTGGAGAGAGTACGAGCAGTACTTC. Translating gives CSVAWREYEQYF.

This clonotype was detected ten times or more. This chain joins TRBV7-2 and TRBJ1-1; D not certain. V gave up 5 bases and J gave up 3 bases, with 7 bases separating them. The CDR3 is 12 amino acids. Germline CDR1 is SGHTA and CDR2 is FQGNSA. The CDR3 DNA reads TGTGCCAGCAGCCCATGGGACACTGAAGCTTTCTTT. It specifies CASSPWDTEAFF.

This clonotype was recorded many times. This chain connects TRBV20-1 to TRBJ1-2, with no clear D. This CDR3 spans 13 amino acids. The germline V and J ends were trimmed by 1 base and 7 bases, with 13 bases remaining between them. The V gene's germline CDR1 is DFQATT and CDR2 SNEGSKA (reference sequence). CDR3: CSARVVQGGGYTF. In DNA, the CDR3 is TGCAGTGCTAGAGTTGTCCAAGGAGGTGGCTACACCTTC.

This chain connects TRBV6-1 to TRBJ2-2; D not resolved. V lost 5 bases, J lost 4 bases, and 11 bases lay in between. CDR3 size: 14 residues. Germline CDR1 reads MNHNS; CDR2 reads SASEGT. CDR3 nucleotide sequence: TGTGCCAGCAGTTATGACGGCACCACCGGGGAGCTGTTTTTT. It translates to CASSYDGTTGELFF.

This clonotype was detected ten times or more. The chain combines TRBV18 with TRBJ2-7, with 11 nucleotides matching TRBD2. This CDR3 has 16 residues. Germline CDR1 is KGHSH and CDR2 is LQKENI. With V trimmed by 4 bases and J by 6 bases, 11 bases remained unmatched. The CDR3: CASSQLAGEIRSEQYF. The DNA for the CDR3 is TGTGCCAGCTCACAACTAGCGGGAGAAATCCGATCCGAGCAGTACTTC.

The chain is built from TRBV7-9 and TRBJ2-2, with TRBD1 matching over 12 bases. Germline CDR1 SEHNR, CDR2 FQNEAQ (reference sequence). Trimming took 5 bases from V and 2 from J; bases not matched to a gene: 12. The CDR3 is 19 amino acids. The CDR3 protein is CASSQTGTGGPSNTGELFF. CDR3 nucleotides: TGTGCCAGCAGCCAAACCGGGACAGGGGGCCCCTCCAACACCGGGGAGCTGTTTTTT.

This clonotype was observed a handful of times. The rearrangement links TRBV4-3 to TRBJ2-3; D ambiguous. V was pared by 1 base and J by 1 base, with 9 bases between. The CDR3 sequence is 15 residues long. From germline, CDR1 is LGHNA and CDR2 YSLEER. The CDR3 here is CASSQGPLGTDTQYF. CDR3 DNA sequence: TGCGCCAGCAGCCAAGGACCCCTTGGCACAGATACGCAGTATTTT.

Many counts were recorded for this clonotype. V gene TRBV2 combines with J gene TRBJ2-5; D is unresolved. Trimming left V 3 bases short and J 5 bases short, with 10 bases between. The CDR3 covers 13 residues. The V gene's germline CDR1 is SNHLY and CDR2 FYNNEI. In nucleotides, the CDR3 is TGTGCCAGCAGTGACAACACGTTGGAGACCCAGTACTTC. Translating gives CASSDNTLETQYF.